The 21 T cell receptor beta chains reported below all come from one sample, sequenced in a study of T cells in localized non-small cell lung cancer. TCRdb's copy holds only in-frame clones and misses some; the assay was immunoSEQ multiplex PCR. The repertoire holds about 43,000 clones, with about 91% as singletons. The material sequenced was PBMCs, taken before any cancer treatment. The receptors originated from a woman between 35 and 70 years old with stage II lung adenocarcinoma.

The CDR3 loop reads CASSTPGLAGGRAEQFF. In DNA, the CDR3 is TGTGCCAGCAGTACTCCGGGACTAGCGGGAGGGAGAGCTGAGCAGTTCTTC. The chain uses TRBV27 and TRBJ2-1; 16 bases line up with TRBD2. The CDR3 loop spans 17 amino acids. The trim removed 5 bases at V and 9 bases at J, leaving 10 bases unmatched. The germline gives CDR1 MNHEY, CDR2 SMNVEV (reference sequence).

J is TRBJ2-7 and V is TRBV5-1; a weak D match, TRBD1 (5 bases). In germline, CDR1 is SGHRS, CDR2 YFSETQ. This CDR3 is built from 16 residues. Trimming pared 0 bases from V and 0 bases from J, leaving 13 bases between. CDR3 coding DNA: TGCGCCAGCAGCTTGGCCGCGACAGTGAGCTCCTACGAGCAGTACTTC. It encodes CASSLAATVSSYEQYF.

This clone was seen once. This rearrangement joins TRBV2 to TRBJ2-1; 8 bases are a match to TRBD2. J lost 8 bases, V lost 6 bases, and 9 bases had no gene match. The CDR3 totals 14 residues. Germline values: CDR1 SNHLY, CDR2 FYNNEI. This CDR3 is CASRGPAGAYEQFF. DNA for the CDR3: TGTGCCAGCAGAGGGCCAGCGGGGGCGTATGAGCAGTTCTTC. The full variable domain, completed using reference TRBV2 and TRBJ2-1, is EPEVTQTPSHQVTQMGQEVILRCVPISNHLYFYWYRQILGQKVEFLVSFYNNEISEKSEIFDDQFSVERPDGSNFTLKIRSTKLEDSAMYFCASRGPAGAYEQFFGPGTRLTVL.

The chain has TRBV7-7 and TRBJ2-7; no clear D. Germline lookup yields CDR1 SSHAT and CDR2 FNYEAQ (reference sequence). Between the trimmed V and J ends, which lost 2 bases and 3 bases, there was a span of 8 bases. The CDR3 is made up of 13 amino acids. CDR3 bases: TGTGCCAGCAGCTTAACCCACAGCTACGAGCAGTACTTC. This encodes CASSLTHSYEQYF.

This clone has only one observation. The CDR3 DNA reads as TGCAGCGTCCAAGTTGGGGTTGGCAATCAGCCCCAGCATTTT. Translated: CSVQVGVGNQPQHF. The chain is built from TRBV29-1 and TRBJ1-5; D unresolved. Deletions cut 6 bases from V and 2 bases from J, with 14 bases between. This CDR3 comprises 14 residues. The germline gives CDR1 SQVTM, CDR2 ANQGSEA.

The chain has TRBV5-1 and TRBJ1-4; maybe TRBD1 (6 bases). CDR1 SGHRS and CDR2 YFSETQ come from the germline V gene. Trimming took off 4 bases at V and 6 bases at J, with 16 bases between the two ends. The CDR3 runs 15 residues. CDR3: CASSPAGTRDEKLFF. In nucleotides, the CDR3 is TGCGCCAGCAGCCCTGCCGGGACAAGAGATGAAAAACTGTTTTTT.

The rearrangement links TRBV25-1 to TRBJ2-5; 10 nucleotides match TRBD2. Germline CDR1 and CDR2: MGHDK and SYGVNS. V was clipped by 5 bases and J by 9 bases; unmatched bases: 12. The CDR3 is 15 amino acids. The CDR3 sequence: CASSPMGLAGDPQYF. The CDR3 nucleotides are TGTGCCAGCAGTCCAATGGGGCTAGCGGGAGATCCCCAGTACTTC. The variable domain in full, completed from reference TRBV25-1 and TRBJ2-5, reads EADIYQTPRYLVIGTGKKITLECSQTMGHDKMYWYQQDPGMELHLIHYSYGVNSTEKGDLSSESTVSRIRTEHFPLTLESARPSHTSQYLCASSPMGLAGDPQYFGPGTRLLVL.

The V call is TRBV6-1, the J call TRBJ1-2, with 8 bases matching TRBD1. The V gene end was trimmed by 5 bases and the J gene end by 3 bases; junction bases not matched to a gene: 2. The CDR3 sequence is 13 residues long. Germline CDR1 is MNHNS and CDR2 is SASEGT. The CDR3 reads CASSLTGDYGYTF. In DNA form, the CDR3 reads TGTGCCAGCAGTCTGACAGGGGACTATGGCTACACCTTC.

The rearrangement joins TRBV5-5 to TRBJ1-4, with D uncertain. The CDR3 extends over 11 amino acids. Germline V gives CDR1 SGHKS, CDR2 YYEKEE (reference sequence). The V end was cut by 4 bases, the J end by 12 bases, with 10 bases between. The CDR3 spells CASSQDSQLFF. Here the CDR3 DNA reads TGTGCCAGCAGCCAAGACTCACAACTGTTTTTT.

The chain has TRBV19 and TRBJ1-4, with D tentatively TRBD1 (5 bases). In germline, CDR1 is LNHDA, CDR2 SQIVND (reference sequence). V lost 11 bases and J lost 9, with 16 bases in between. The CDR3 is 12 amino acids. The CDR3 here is CACAWGTKKLFF. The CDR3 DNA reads TGTGCCTGCGCTTGGGGGACTAAAAAACTGTTTTTT.

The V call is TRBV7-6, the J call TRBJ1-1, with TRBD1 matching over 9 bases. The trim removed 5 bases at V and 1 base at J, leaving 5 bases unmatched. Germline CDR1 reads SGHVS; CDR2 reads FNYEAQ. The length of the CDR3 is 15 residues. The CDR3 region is CASSRLTGGNTEAFF. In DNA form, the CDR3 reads TGTGCCAGCAGCCGATTGACAGGGGGGAACACTGAAGCTTTCTTT.

The CDR3: CASSFSGVGKDTEAFF. The CDR3 DNA is TGTGCCAGCAGTTTTTCGGGGGTAGGAAAGGACACTGAAGCTTTCTTT. The rearrangement links TRBV27 to TRBJ1-1; D is possibly TRBD1 (5 bases). Trimming removed 3 bases from V and 3 bases from J, with 17 bases in between. Germline CDR1 and CDR2: MNHEY and SMNVEV (reference sequence). This CDR3 is built from 16 residues.

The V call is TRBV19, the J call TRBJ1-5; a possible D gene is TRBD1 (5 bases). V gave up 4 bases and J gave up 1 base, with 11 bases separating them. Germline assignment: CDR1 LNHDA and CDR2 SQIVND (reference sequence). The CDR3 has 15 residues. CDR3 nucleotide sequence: TGTGCCAGTAGTAGAGGGGAGAGGAGCAATCAGCCCCAGCATTTT. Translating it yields CASSRGERSNQPQHF.

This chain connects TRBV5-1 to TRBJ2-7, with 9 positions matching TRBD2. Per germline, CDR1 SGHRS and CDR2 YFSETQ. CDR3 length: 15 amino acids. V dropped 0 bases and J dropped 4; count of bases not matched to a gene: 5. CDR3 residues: CASSLVAGGTYEQYF. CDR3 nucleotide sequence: TGCGCCAGCAGCTTGGTGGCGGGAGGGACGTACGAGCAGTACTTC.

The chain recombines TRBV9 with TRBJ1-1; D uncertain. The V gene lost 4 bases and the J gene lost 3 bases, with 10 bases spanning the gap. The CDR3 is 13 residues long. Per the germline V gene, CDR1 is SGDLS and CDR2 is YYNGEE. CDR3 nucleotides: TGTGCCAGCAGCCCTCAATCTTACACTGAAGCTTTCTTT. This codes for CASSPQSYTEAFF.

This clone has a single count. This CDR3 reads CASSIAGTELSYGYTF. CDR3 in DNA: TGTGCCAGTAGTATAGCAGGGACGGAACTATCCTATGGCTACACCTTC. The J gene is TRBJ1-2, the V gene TRBV19; D perhaps matches TRBD1 (5 bases). CDR1 and CDR2 (germline): LNHDA, SQIVND (reference sequence). V was pared by 1 base and J by 4 bases, with 16 bases between. The CDR3 sequence is 16 residues long.

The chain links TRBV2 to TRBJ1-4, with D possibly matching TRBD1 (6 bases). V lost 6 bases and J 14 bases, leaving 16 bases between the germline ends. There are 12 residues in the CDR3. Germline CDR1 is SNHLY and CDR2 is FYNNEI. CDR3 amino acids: CASRPSDSGLFF. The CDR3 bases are TGTGCCAGCAGACCATCGGACAGCGGTCTGTTTTTT.

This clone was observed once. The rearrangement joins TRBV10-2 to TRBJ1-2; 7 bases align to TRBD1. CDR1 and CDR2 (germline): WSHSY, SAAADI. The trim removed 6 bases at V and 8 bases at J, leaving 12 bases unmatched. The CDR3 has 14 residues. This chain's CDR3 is CASRSGGGRDGYTF. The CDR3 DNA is TGCGCCAGCAGGTCAGGGGGAGGGCGAGACGGCTACACCTTC.

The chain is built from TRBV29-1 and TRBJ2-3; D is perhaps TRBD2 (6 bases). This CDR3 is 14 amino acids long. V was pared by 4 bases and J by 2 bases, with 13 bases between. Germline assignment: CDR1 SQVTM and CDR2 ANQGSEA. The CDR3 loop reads CSVGEREVTDTQYF. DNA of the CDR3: TGCAGCGTTGGGGAAAGGGAGGTCACAGATACGCAGTATTTT.

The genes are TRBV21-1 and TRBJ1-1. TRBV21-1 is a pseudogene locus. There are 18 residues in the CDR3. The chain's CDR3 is CASSKKRSGGDMNTEAFF. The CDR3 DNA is TGTGCCAGCAGCAAAAAGCGCTCGGGGGGCGACATGAACACTGAAGCTTTCTTT.

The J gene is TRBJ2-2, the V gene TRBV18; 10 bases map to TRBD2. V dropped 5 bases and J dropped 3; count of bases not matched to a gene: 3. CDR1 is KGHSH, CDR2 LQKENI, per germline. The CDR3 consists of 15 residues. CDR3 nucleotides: TGTGCCAGCTCATCTAGCGGGAGTTACACCGGGGAGCTGTTTTTT. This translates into CASSSSGSYTGELFF.